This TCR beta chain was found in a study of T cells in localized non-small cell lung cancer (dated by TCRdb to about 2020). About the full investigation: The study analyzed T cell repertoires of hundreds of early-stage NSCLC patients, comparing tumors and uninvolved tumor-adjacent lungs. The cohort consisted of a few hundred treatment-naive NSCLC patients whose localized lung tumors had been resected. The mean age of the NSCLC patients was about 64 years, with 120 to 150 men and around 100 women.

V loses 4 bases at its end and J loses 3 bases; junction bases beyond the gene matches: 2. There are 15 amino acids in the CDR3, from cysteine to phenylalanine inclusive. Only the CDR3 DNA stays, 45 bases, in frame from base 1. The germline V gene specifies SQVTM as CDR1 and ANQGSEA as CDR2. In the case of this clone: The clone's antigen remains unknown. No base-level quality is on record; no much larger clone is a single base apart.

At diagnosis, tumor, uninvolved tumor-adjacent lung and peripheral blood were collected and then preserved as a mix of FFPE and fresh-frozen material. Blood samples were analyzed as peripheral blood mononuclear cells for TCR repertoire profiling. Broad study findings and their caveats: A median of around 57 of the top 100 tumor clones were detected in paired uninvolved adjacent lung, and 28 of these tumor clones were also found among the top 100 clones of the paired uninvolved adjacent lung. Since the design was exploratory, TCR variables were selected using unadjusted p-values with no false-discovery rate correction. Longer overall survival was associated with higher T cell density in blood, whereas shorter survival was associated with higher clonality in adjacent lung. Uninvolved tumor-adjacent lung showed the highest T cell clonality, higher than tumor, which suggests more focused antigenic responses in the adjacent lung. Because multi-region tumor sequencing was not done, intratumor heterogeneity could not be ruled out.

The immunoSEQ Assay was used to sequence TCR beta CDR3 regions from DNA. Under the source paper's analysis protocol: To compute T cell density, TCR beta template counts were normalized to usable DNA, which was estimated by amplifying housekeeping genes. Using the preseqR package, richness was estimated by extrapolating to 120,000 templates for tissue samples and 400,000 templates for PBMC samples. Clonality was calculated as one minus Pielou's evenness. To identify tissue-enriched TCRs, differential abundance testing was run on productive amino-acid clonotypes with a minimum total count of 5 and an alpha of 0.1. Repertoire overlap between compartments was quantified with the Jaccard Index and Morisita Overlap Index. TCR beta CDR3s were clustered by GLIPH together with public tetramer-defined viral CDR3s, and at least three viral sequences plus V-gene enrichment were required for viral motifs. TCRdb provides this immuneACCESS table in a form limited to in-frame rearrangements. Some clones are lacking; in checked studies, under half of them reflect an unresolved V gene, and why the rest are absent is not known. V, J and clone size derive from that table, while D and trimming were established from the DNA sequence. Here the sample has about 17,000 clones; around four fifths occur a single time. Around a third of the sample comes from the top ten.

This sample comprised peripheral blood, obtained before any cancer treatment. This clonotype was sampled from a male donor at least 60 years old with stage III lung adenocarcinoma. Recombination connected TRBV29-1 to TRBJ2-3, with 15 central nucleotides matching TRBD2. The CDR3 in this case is CSVGGTSGGTDTQYF. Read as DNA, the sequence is TGCAGCGTTGGCGGGACTAGCGGGGGGACAGATACGCAGTATTTT.